One sample yielded the 7 T cell receptor beta chains listed below, sequenced in a study of CD8 T cells in ankylosing spondylitis. Whole-study findings and limits: A TCR beta motif of about 8 highly homologous variants seemed to mark ankylosing spondylitis blood.

No antigen is known for these receptors. Via MiXCR, TCRdb re-called the 5' RACE reads, giving one row per CDR3 protein. The table lists fewer than 650,000 distinct CDR3 sequences, approximately 12% of them singletons. The sequenced sample consisted of blood, either unsorted or a sorted T cell fraction (not recorded which). Every receptor here comes from a male donor with ankylosing spondylitis.

J is TRBJ1-2 and V is TRBV20-1, with a tentative D call TRBD1 (5 bases). This CDR3 contains 13 residues. CDR1 and CDR2 from the germline V gene are DFQATT and SNEGSKA (reference sequence). Trimming removed 3 bases at V and 8 bases at J, with 16 bases between. The CDR3 coding sequence is TGCAGTGCTAGCACATACATGGGGACGGGCTACACCTTC. This translates into CSASTYMGTGYTF.

The sample holds many counts of this clonotype. V usage is TRBV12-3 or TRBV12-4 and J usage is TRBJ2-1, with 8 bases that match TRBD2. Trimming removed 5 bases from V and 0 bases from J; junction bases left unmatched: 9. The CDR3 runs 17 residues. CDR3 nucleotides: TGTGCCAGCAGTCCCAGCGGGAGCCGCCGCTCCTACAATGAGCAGTTCTTC. Translation gives CASSPSGSRRSYNEQFF.

The chain uses TRBV7-2 and TRBJ2-3; D is perhaps TRBD2 (5 bases). Germline CDR1 SGHTA, CDR2 FQGNSA. V was clipped by 9 bases and J by 1 base, with 20 bases between them. CDR3 length equals 16 residues. CDR3 coding DNA: TGTGCCAGACCCCTCTTGAACCGACTATGCACAGATACGCAGTATTTT. It encodes CARPLLNRLCTDTQYF. Combining the CDR3 with reference TRBV7-2 and TRBJ2-3 gives the whole variable domain GAGVSQSPSNKVTEKGKDVELRCDPISGHTALYWYRQSLGQGLEFLIYFQGNSAPDKSGLPSDRFSAERTGGSVSTLTIQRTQQEDSAVYLCARPLLNRLCTDTQYFGPGTRLTVL.

There are a few counts of this clonotype. The rearrangement joins TRBV14 to TRBJ1-2; D gene unclear. Germline CDR1 and CDR2: SGHDN and FVKESK. V dropped 1 base and J dropped 8 bases, with 14 bases sitting between them. CDR3 length: 14 residues. The CDR3 protein is CASSQGDLKGGYTF. CDR3 DNA: TGTGCCAGCAGCCAAGGGGATCTCAAAGGGGGCTACACCTTC.

This clonotype was seen repeatedly, ten times or more. The rearrangement joins TRBV29-1 to TRBJ2-1; possibly TRBD1 for D (6 bases). The V gene's germline CDR1 is SQVTM and CDR2 ANQGSEA. This CDR3 spans 16 amino acids. Deletions cut 0 bases from V and 3 bases from J, with 15 bases between. CDR3 in amino acids: CSVEDWQGRDYNEQFF. The CDR3 DNA is TGCAGCGTTGAAGATTGGCAGGGGAGAGACTACAATGAGCAGTTCTTC.

This clonotype was seen more than once but under ten times. V gene TRBV5-1 combines with J gene TRBJ2-5; tentatively, D is TRBD1 or TRBD2 (5 bases each). Trimming stripped 2 bases from V and 4 bases from J, with 15 bases between. The CDR3 loop spans 15 amino acids. Germline V CDR1 and CDR2: SGHRS, YFSETQ. This CDR3 is CASSFQGAEGETQYF. The CDR3 DNA reads as TGCGCCAGCAGCTTCCAAGGGGCCGAGGGAGAGACCCAGTACTTC.

V is TRBV7-8 and J is TRBJ2-7; 10 bases line up with TRBD2. The CDR3 loop spans 15 amino acids. V gave up 2 bases and J gave up 5 bases; unmatched junction bases: 6. Germline values: CDR1 SGHVS, CDR2 FQNEAQ. The CDR3 nucleotides are TGTGCCAGCAGCTTACCTAGCGGGAGTATCCACGAGCAGTACTTC. Encoded protein: CASSLPSGSIHEQYF.